This is a list of T cell receptor beta chains from one sample in a study of cytomegalovirus exposure and HLA in healthy donors. Assay: immunoSEQ multiplex PCR; the TCRdb copy retains only in-frame clones and omits some. Of about 120,000 clones listed, over 75% are singletons. Material for sequencing was PBMCs. The receptors were gathered from a man younger than 35 in good health and CMV-seropositive. Each CDR3 is given with its conserved first and last residue. Fields, in order: CDR3 length, D gene, clone size, J gene, V gene, CDR3 protein, CDR3 DNA. D genes are given only for firm matches. A clone size is listed for some rows: how often the clone was seen (once, few, many), or a class if it is expanded.

length: 14
D: NA
size: NA
J: TRBJ1-6
V: TRBV9
CDR3: CASSPSGDNSPLHF
DNA: TGTGCCAGCAGCCCCTCGGGAGATAATTCACCCCTCCACTTT

length: 16
D: TRBD2
size: few
J: TRBJ2-2
V: TRBV7-9
CDR3: CASSERGSGGTGELFF
DNA: TGTGCCAGCAGCGAAAGGGGTTCGGGGGGTACCGGGGAGCTGTTTTTT

length: 14
D: NA
size: NA
J: TRBJ2-4
V: TRBV18
CDR3: CASSPPGLQNIQYF
DNA: TGTGCCAGCTCACCGCCGGGACTGCAAAACATTCAGTACTTC

length: 13
D: NA
size: once
J: TRBJ1-1
V: TRBV29-1
CDR3: CSIIRDTNTEAFF
DNA: TGCAGCATCATCCGGGACACCAACACTGAAGCTTTCTTT

length: 15
D: NA
size: NA
J: TRBJ1-3
V: TRBV6-1
CDR3: CASSPLQNSGNTIYF
DNA: TGTGCCAGCAGCCCTCTACAGAACTCTGGAAACACCATATATTTT

length: 13
D: NA
size: NA
J: TRBJ1-4
V: TRBV6-6
CDR3: CASISTVDEKLFF
DNA: TGTGCCAGCATTAGTACAGTGGATGAAAAACTGTTTTTT

length: 14
D: TRBD1
size: NA
J: TRBJ1-1
V: TRBV19
CDR3: CASWGQSQNTEAFF
DNA: TGTGCCAGCTGGGGACAGTCACAGAACACTGAAGCTTTCTTT

length: 14
D: NA
size: NA
J: TRBJ1-1
V: TRBV2
CDR3: CASSGGLSNTEAFF
DNA: TGTGCCAGCAGTGGAGGACTGTCGAACACTGAAGCTTTCTTT

length: 14
D: NA
size: NA
J: TRBJ2-7
V: TRBV5-1
CDR3: CASSASGQLYEQYF
DNA: TGCGCCAGCAGCGCTAGTGGACAGTTATACGAGCAGTACTTC

length: 12
D: NA
size: NA
J: TRBJ2-3
V: TRBV7-9
CDR3: CASSLLEHTQYF
DNA: TGTGCCAGCAGCTTGCTAGAACATACGCAGTATTTT

length: 16
D: TRBD1
size: NA
J: TRBJ1-3
V: TRBV2
CDR3: CASLKGTGISGNTIYF
DNA: TGTGCCAGCCTAAAGGGGACAGGGATTTCTGGAAACACCATATATTTT

length: 13
D: TRBD1
size: NA
J: TRBJ1-2
V: TRBV7-9
CDR3: CASSEDRNYGYTF
DNA: TGTGCCAGCAGCGAGGACAGGAACTATGGCTACACCTTC

length: 16
D: NA
size: NA
J: TRBJ1-6
V: TRBV18
CDR3: CASSPVDRYYNSPLHF
DNA: TGTGCCAGCTCACCGGTCGACAGGTACTATAATTCACCCCTCCACTTT

length: 16
D: NA
size: NA
J: TRBJ1-1
V: TRBV5-4
CDR3: CASSTGSFYMNTEAFF
DNA: TGTGCCAGCTCGACGGGGTCGTTTTACATGAACACTGAAGCTTTCTTT

length: 15
D: NA
size: NA
J: TRBJ1-4
V: TRBV7-9
CDR3: CASSFLLPGDEKLFF
DNA: TGTGCCAGCAGCTTCCTCTTACCGGGGGATGAAAAACTGTTTTTT

length: 15
D: NA
size: NA
J: TRBJ1-2
V: TRBV28
CDR3: CASETQGYLNYGYTF
DNA: TGTGCCAGCGAGACTCAGGGTTATCTAAACTATGGCTACACCTTC

length: 16
D: NA
size: few
J: TRBJ1-1
V: TRBV4-2
CDR3: CASSPQAGATNTEAFF
DNA: TGTGCCAGCAGCCCTCAGGCGGGGGCTACTAACACTGAAGCTTTCTTT

length: 13
D: TRBD1
size: NA
J: TRBJ1-1
V: TRBV18
CDR3: CASSPRTGEEAFF
DNA: TGTGCCAGCTCACCAAGGACAGGAGAAGAAGCTTTCTTT

length: 13
D: NA
size: NA
J: TRBJ2-7
V: TRBV10-2
CDR3: CASRRQSPYEQYF
DNA: TGCGCCAGCAGGAGACAGAGTCCCTACGAGCAGTACTTC

length: 15
D: TRBD1
size: NA
J: TRBJ2-5
V: TRBV11-2
CDR3: CASSLGRQGGATQYF
DNA: TGTGCCAGCAGCTTAGGTCGACAGGGTGGCGCGACCCAGTACTTC

length: 14
D: NA
size: NA
J: TRBJ1-5
V: TRBV10-2
CDR3: CATGDRYSNQPQHF
DNA: TGCGCCACAGGGGACCGCTATAGCAATCAGCCCCAGCATTTT

length: 13
D: NA
size: NA
J: TRBJ2-7
V: TRBV25-1
CDR3: CASSGASSYEQYF
DNA: TGTGCCAGCAGTGGGGCCAGCTCCTACGAGCAGTACTTC

length: 16
D: NA
size: NA
J: TRBJ1-3
V: TRBV29-1
CDR3: CSVVFPGHGSSNTIYF
DNA: TGCAGCGTTGTTTTTCCGGGACATGGCTCGTCAAACACCATATATTTT

length: 12
D: NA
size: few
J: TRBJ2-1
V: TRBV5-1
CDR3: CASSLSSNEQFF
DNA: TGCGCCAGCAGCTTGTCTAGCAATGAGCAGTTCTTC

length: 13
D: TRBD1
size: NA
J: TRBJ2-7
V: TRBV28
CDR3: CASSPTGAYEQYF
DNA: TGTGCCAGCAGTCCGACAGGGGCCTACGAGCAGTACTTC

length: 14
D: NA
size: few
J: TRBJ1-1
V: TRBV27
CDR3: CASSYFSGNTEAFF
DNA: TGTGCCAGCAGTTATTTTTCAGGGAACACTGAAGCTTTCTTT

length: 16
D: NA
size: NA
J: TRBJ1-1
V: TRBV5-1
CDR3: CASSSADAGKNTEAFF
DNA: TGCGCCAGCAGCTCGGCGGACGCCGGGAAGAACACTGAAGCTTTCTTT

length: 16
D: TRBD2
size: NA
J: TRBJ2-3
V: TRBV9
CDR3: CASSVGLAGVTDTQYF
DNA: TGTGCCAGCAGCGTAGGACTAGCGGGAGTGACAGATACGCAGTATTTT

length: 16
D: TRBD1
size: NA
J: TRBJ1-4
V: TRBV11-2
CDR3: CASSLSGQGGHEKLFF
DNA: TGTGCCAGCAGCTTATCAGGACAGGGGGGGCATGAAAAACTGTTTTTT

length: 14
D: NA
size: few
J: TRBJ1-5
V: TRBV2
CDR3: CASSGLSSNQPQHF
DNA: TGTGCCAGCAGTGGACTCTCTAGCAATCAGCCCCAGCATTTT

length: 14
D: TRBD2
size: NA
J: TRBJ2-1
V: TRBV29-1
CDR3: CSAQSGSTYNEQFF
DNA: TGCAGCGCTCAAAGCGGGAGTACCTACAATGAGCAGTTCTTC

length: 12
D: TRBD1
size: NA
J: TRBJ2-7
V: TRBV7-9
CDR3: CASSFGQGRLYF
DNA: TGTGCCAGCAGCTTCGGACAGGGCCGCTTGTACTTC

length: 15
D: TRBD2
size: few
J: TRBJ2-1
V: TRBV7-2
CDR3: CASSTSGGPYNEQFF
DNA: TGTGCCAGCAGCACTAGCGGGGGGCCCTACAATGAGCAGTTCTTC

length: 14
D: NA
size: NA
J: TRBJ1-2
V: TRBV19
CDR3: CASSIGRTDYGYTF
DNA: TGTGCCAGTAGTATAGGTAGGACAGACTATGGCTACACCTTC

length: 14
D: TRBD1
size: NA
J: TRBJ2-7
V: TRBV30
CDR3: CAWSVTGGLGEQYF
DNA: TGTGCCTGGAGTGTGACAGGGGGTCTGGGGGAGCAGTACTTC

length: 14
D: TRBD2
size: NA
J: TRBJ2-2
V: TRBV27
CDR3: CASSLYSGGGELFF
DNA: TGTGCCAGCAGTTTATATAGCGGGGGCGGGGAGCTGTTTTTT

length: 15
D: TRBD1
size: NA
J: TRBJ1-2
V: TRBV5-4
CDR3: CASSLWDREFVGYTF
DNA: TGTGCCAGCAGCTTGTGGGACAGGGAGTTCGTAGGCTACACCTTC

length: 15
D: NA
size: NA
J: TRBJ2-7
V: TRBV5-1
CDR3: CASSPRAGDQYEQYF
DNA: TGCGCCAGCAGCCCAAGAGCAGGGGATCAGTACGAGCAGTACTTC

length: 15
D: TRBD1
size: NA
J: TRBJ1-2
V: TRBV5-1
CDR3: CASSAARDSTYGYTF
DNA: TGCGCCAGCAGCGCTGCACGGGACAGCACCTATGGCTACACCTTC

length: 16
D: TRBD2
size: once
J: TRBJ2-1
V: TRBV6-5
CDR3: CASSYSGERGGNEQFF
DNA: TGTGCCAGCAGTTACTCAGGGGAGCGGGGTGGGAATGAGCAGTTCTTC

length: 12
D: NA
size: NA
J: TRBJ2-3
V: TRBV30
CDR3: CAWKAGADTQYF
DNA: TGTGCCTGGAAAGCCGGAGCAGATACGCAGTATTTT

length: 18
D: TRBD1
size: NA
J: TRBJ2-6
V: TRBV4-1
CDR3: CASRDHRGTRSGANGLTF
DNA: TGCGCCAGCAGGGACCACAGGGGAACTCGCTCTGGGGCCAACGGCCTGACTTTC